A selection of T cell receptor beta chains follows, all from one sample in a study of vaccination effects on CD4 cells after COVID-19. These receptors are not linked to any known antigen. Only in-frame clones appear in the TCRdb table, and some are missing; sequencing was by immunoSEQ multiplex PCR. The table records some 63,000 clones, 70% to 85% of them present only once. Sequences were derived from CD4+ T cells from PBMCs cultured without peptide, sampled before COVID-19 vaccination. Source of these receptors: a human donor who had a prior SARS-CoV-2 infection. CDR3s leave out the opening cysteine and the closing phenylalanine or tryptophan. Clone size is stated in some rows and not others, as once, few, many or a class when expanded.

ASIRESTDTQY - TRBV7-8
ASSFRTNEQF once TRBV11-2
ASSSDRGNTEAF - TRBV7-2
ASSWGQGGAADGYT - TRBV5-1
ASSFRPAQADLSYNEQF - TRBV11-2
ASSRGQGAWNEQF - TRBV4-1
ASRNPGGLREQF - TRBV28
ASSTYSGRPDTQY once TRBV19
ASAARQTSYEQY - TRBV6-5
ASSQSAQGRFEQY - TRBV4-1
ASSPRTSGRYEQY - TRBV2
ASSPTGRGYTQY few TRBV18
ASSTRSKAGDTDTQY - TRBV19
ASSRGTGDINEQF - TRBV18
ASSPVGQGGESPLH once TRBV18
ASSVGRTHTEAF few TRBV18
ASSPGTGLNEQF few TRBV7-2